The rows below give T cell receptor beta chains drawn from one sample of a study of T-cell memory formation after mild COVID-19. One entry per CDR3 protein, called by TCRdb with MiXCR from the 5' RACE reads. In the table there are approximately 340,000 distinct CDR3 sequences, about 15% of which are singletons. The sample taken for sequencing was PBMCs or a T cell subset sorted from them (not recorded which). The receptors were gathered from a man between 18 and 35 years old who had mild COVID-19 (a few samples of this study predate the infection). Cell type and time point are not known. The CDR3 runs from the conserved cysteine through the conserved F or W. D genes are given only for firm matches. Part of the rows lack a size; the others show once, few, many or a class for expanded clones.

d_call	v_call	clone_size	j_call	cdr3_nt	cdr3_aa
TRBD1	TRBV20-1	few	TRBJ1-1	TGCAGTACGAACAGGGGTGGGTACACTGAAGCTTTCTTT	CSTNRGGYTEAFF
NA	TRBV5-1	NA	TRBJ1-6	TGCGCCAGCAGCTTGGAGGGAGGCCCGTCACCCCTCCACTTT	CASSLEGGPSPLHF
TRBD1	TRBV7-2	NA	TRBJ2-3	TGTGCCAGCAGCTGGGACAGGGTTTCAGATACGCAGTATTTT	CASSWDRVSDTQYF
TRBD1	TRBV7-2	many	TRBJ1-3	TGTGCCAGCACTCTCGGGACAGGGAGAGGAAACACCATATATTTT	CASTLGTGRGNTIYF
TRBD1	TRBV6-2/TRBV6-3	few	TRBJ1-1	TGTGCCAGCAGTTCCCCGGCAGGGGGCCTCACTGAAGCTTTCTTT	CASSSPAGGLTEAFF
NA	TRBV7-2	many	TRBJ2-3	TGTGCCAGCAGCTTAGGCGGGGGCAACACAGATACGCAGTATTTT	CASSLGGGNTDTQYF
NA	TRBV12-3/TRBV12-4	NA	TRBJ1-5	TGTGCCAGCAGTTTAAGGCAGTTTCGAGGCAATCAGCCCCAGCATTTT	CASSLRQFRGNQPQHF
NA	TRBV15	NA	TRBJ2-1	TGTGCCACCAGCAGACCTATCGGGGTTGTACGCAATGAGCAGTTCTTC	CATSRPIGVVRNEQFF
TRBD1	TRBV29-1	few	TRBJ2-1	TGCAGCGTTGAATCGAGGAACGACAGGGGCGATGAGCAGTTCTTC	CSVESRNDRGDEQFF
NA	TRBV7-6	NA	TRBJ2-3	TGTGCCAGCAGCTTCTGGGAGAAGGGGGGCTACACAGATACGCAGTATTTT	CASSFWEKGGYTDTQYF
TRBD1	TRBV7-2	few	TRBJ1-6	TGTGCCAGCAGCCCCGACAGGGGATCCTATAATTCACCCCTCCACTTT	CASSPDRGSYNSPLHF
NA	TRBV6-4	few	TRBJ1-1	TGTGCCAGCAGTAGGGCTGTGGGGCATGAAGCTTTCTTT	CASSRAVGHEAFF
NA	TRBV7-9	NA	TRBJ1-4	TGTGCCAGCAGCTTGGTGGACGGTTCAACTAATGAAAAACTGTTTTTT	CASSLVDGSTNEKLFF
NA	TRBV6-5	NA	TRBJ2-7	TGTGCCAGCAGTTACTATGAGGGGAGCGAGCAGTACTTC	CASSYYEGSEQYF
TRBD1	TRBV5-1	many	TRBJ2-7	TGCGCCAGCAGCCCCGGACAGGGTGGCGAGCAGTACTTC	CASSPGQGGEQYF
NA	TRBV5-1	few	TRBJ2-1	TGCGCCAGCAGCTTGACAACGGGCACTAATGAGCAGTTCTTC	CASSLTTGTNEQFF
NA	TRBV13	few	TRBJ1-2	TGTGCCAGCAGCGAGCTAGGAGGGGACGGCTACACCTTC	CASSELGGDGYTF
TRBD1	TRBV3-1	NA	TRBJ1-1	TGTGCCAGCAGGGATCGGGACAGATTGAACACTGAAGCTTTCTTT	CASRDRDRLNTEAFF
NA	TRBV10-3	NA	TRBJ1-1	TGTGCCATTTTCAAAGAGCCGAACACTGAAGCTTTCTTT	CAIFKEPNTEAFF
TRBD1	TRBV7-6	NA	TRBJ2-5	TGTGCCAGCACCTTTGGGCAGGGGGTCCGAGAGACCCAGTACTTC	CASTFGQGVRETQYF
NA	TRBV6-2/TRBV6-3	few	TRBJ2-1	TGTGCCAGCAGCCGGGACCCGCCATACAATGAGCAGTTCTTC	CASSRDPPYNEQFF
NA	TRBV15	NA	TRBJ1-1	TGTGCCACCAGCAGAGCGGTTCGGGGGGGCCCAACTGAAGCTTTCTTT	CATSRAVRGGPTEAFF
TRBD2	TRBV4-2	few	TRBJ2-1	TGTGCCAGCAGCCAAGAGAGAGCGGGGGGGTACAATGAGCAGTTCTTC	CASSQERAGGYNEQFF